The 10 T cell receptor beta chains in this list originate from one sample, sequenced in a study of T cells after posttransplantation cyclophosphamide. Control samples came 1 year after myeloablative marrow transplants with methotrexate plus calcineurin inhibitor. Sequencing was performed with immunoSEQ multiplex PCR; in TCRdb, only in-frame clones are kept and a portion is missing. The data contain about 12,000 clones, over 70% of them seen just once; the ten biggest clones take up roughly 3.7%. This specimen was PBMCs, taken around 55 weeks after allogeneic stem cell transplant with calcineurin inhibitor and methotrexate. These receptors were taken from a young adult male patient who received an allogeneic stem cell transplant from an unrelated donor, was CMV-positive, and had acute GVHD only. Some T cells may trace back to the graft donor.

This clone is a singleton in its sample. V gene TRBV14 combines with J gene TRBJ2-2; maybe TRBD1 (6 bases). There are 13 residues in the CDR3. Per germline, CDR1 SGHDN and CDR2 FVKESK. The V end was cut by 6 bases, the J end by 9 bases, with 14 bases between. The chain's CDR3 is CASSKTGRRELFF. CDR3 sequence (DNA): TGTGCCAGCAGTAAGACAGGCCGGCGGGAGCTGTTTTTT.

A single count supports this clone. The chain couples TRBV5-1 to TRBJ2-2; D not resolved. CDR3 length equals 13 residues. The germline V and J ends were trimmed by 3 bases and 6 bases, with 9 bases remaining between them. Germline V lookup: CDR1 SGHRS, CDR2 YFSETQ. Here the CDR3 reads CASSSTISGELFF. The CDR3 DNA is TGCGCCAGCAGCTCTACTATCTCCGGGGAGCTGTTTTTT.

V gene TRBV5-6 combines with J gene TRBJ1-3; D perhaps matches TRBD1 (6 bases). V dropped 4 bases and J dropped 4 bases, with 12 bases sitting between them. The germline V gene has CDR1 SGHDT and CDR2 YYEEEE. The CDR3 extends over 14 amino acids. CDR3 loop: CASSQGTEGNTIYF. The CDR3 bases are TGTGCCAGCAGCCAGGGGACCGAGGGAAACACCATATATTTT.

The chain carries TRBV11-2 and TRBJ2-3, with 11 bases that match TRBD1. J gave up 4 bases and V 1 base, and 4 bases lay outside the gene matches. Per germline, CDR1 SGHAT and CDR2 FQNNGV. This CDR3 contains 16 residues. The CDR3 loop is CASSLAGTGGSDTQYF. The CDR3 DNA sequence: TGTGCCAGCAGCTTAGCCGGGACAGGGGGATCAGATACGCAGTATTTT. Supplemented by reference TRBV11-2 and TRBJ2-3, the full variable domain reads EAGVAQSPRYKIIEKRQSVAFWCNPISGHATLYWYQQILGQGPKLLIQFQNNGVVDDSQLPKDRFSAERLKGVDSTLKIQPAKLEDSAVYLCASSLAGTGGSDTQYFGPGTRLTVL.

The chain joins TRBV6-1 to TRBJ1-1, with 11 bases identical to TRBD1. Germline CDR1 reads MNHNS; CDR2 reads SASEGT. The length of the CDR3 is 15 residues. Germline trimming cut 0 bases from V and 3 bases from J; bases unmatched to any gene: 0. As DNA, the CDR3 is TGTGCCAGCAGTGAAGCGGGACAGGGGGACACTGAAGCTTTCTTT. Residues: CASSEAGQGDTEAFF.

The chain couples TRBV18 to TRBJ1-3, with a tentative D call TRBD1 (6 bases). The CDR3 is 14 residues long. Trimming pared 6 bases from V and 0 bases from J, leaving 9 bases between. The V gene's germline CDR1 is KGHSH and CDR2 LQKENI. This CDR3 reads CASSRDISGNTIYF. The CDR3 nucleotides are TGTGCCAGCTCGAGGGACATCTCTGGAAACACCATATATTTT.

The gene calls are TRBV7-9 and TRBJ1-1, with a weak D call TRBD1 (5 bases). V shed 2 bases and J shed 1 base, with 8 bases lying between them. CDR3 length equals 14 residues. Per germline, CDR1 SEHNR and CDR2 FQNEAQ (reference sequence). As DNA, the CDR3 is TGTGCCAGCAGCTTACAGGGTACGAACACTGAAGCTTTCTTT. It yields the protein CASSLQGTNTEAFF.

V gene TRBV18 combines with J gene TRBJ2-7; possible D gene TRBD2, 6 bases. CDR1 and CDR2 (germline): KGHSH, LQKENI. The CDR3 consists of 14 residues. Trimming removed 6 bases at V and 7 bases at J, with 19 bases between. In DNA form, the CDR3 reads TGTGCCAGCTCTCTAGACGGACCCGGAGGGGAGCAGTACTTC. This gives the protein CASSLDGPGGEQYF.

The rearrangement uses TRBV30 and TRBJ1-1; D possibly corresponds to TRBD1 (5 bases). The CDR3 is 11 amino acids. V was shortened by 0 bases and J by 7 bases, with 6 bases between the two germline ends. Germline CDR1 is GTSNPN and CDR2 is SVGIG (reference sequence). CDR3 in amino acids: CAWSVGGEAFF. The CDR3 DNA reads as TGTGCCTGGAGTGTCGGGGGTGAAGCTTTCTTT.

This chain's CDR3 is CASSLASFIAGDDEQYF. The CDR3, as DNA: TGTGCCAGCAGCTTAGCGAGTTTTATAGCAGGGGACGACGAGCAGTACTTC. The chain couples TRBV7-2 to TRBJ2-7; D possibly corresponds to TRBD1 (6 bases). The length of the CDR3 is 17 residues. Germline CDR1 reads SGHTA; CDR2 reads FQGNSA. V shed 0 bases and J shed 5 bases, with 20 bases lying between them.